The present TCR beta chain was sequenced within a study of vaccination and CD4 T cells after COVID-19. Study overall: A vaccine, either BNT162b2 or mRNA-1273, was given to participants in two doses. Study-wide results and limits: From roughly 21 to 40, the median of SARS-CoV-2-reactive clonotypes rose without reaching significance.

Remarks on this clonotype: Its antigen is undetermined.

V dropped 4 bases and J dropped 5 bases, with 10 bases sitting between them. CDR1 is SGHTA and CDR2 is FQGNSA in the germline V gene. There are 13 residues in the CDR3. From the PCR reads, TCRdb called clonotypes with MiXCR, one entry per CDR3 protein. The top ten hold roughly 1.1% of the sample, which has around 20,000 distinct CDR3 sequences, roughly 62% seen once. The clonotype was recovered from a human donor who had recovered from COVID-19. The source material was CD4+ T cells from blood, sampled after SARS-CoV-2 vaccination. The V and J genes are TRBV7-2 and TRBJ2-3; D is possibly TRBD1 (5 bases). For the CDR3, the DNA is TGTGCCAGCAGCTCGAGTAGGGGAGATACGCAGTATTTT. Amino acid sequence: CASSSSRGDTQYF.